This T cell receptor (beta chain) appears in the sequencing data of a study of cytomegalovirus exposure and HLA in healthy donors (dated 2017 in TCRdb). For the wider study: According to a later analysis, the approximately 130 validation repertoires were produced on the same platform as the roughly 600 repertoires of the first cohort. The aim of the study was to test whether cataloging public T cell receptors could identify signatures of past pathogen exposure. In addition to the first cohort of roughly 670 subjects, a separate validation cohort of over 90 different subjects was used. To predict cytomegalovirus infection status, the study combined high-throughput TCR immunosequencing, statistical association of individual TCRs with disease status, and machine learning.

On the study overall, not on this receptor specifically: The classifier was reported to diagnose cytomegalovirus status with high specificity and sensitivity in both the original and validation cohorts. The study listed 150 to 200 TCR beta chains as associated with cytomegalovirus. The authors suggested that the approach could potentially be extended to other disease states and immunological phenotypes. In a later analysis, TCRs clustered in the first cohort were found to also tend to co-occur in the approximately 110 validation repertoires, with 85% to 95% of cluster scores above 0. Across donors, most TCR sequences were observed very rarely, whereas some public TCRs were present in many individuals. Three of the identified cytomegalovirus-associated TCR beta chains were confirmed in vitro to be specific for cytomegalovirus antigens. The validation cohort had no HLA typing available for a later analysis, so co-occurrence within that cohort was assessed over all 120 or so repertoires.

On this clone itself: Its antigen has not been determined. Base qualities are not recorded, but no much larger clone differs from it by a single base.

Separate from the approximately 700-subject first cohort, the validation cohort of roughly 110 subjects was the group to which the donors belonged. V is reduced by 0 bases and J by 6 bases, leaving a spacing of 14 bases between them. The CDR3 goes from the cysteine to the phenylalanine over 15 residues. This entry keeps only the CDR3 DNA: 45 bases, framed from base 1. CDR1 and CDR2 are drawn from the germline V gene: MNHEY, SVGAGI. Library creation used the immunoSEQ multiplex PCR assay. The authors' pipeline ran thus. To diagnose cytomegalovirus status from the catalog of TCR beta chain sequences, a statistical classification framework was built. This immuneACCESS table, as held by TCRdb, lists in-frame sequences with V and J called but not all clones. Of the missing ones, under half trace to an unresolved V gene in checked studies; the others have no known cause. V and J calls and clone size are those listed in that table; D and trimming were worked out from the DNA. Recorded for this sample are some 190,000 clones; around 86% of them occurred a single time. The ten largest clones take up approximately 7% of the sample.

The sequenced sample was PBMCs. The source is a man aged 25-45 years in good health and CMV-seropositive. Recombination linked TRBV6-5 to TRBJ1-1, and perhaps TRBD1 as D gene, on 5 matching bases. The DNA sequence reads TGTGCCAGCAGTTACTCACCGGCAGGGACTTCTGAAGCTTTCTTT. This is translated as CASSYSPAGTSEAFF.